Shown below are 29 T cell receptor beta chains from a single sample sequenced in a study of response to subunit inactivated influenza vaccine. Via MiXCR, TCRdb re-called the RT-PCR reads, giving one row per CDR3 protein. The table has under 750,000 distinct CDR3 sequences, about 11% seen once; the top ten hold 10%. The specimen comprised PBMCs from blood, sampled on the day of vaccination. The receptors were gathered from a man in his fifties or sixties who received an inactivated influenza vaccine.

The chain employs TRBV20-1 and TRBJ2-3, with TRBD2 matching over 9 bases. The CDR3 extends over 15 amino acids. The germline V gene has CDR1 DFQATT and CDR2 SNEGSKA (reference sequence). J gave up 2 bases and V 3 bases, and 6 bases lay outside the gene matches. CDR3 region: CSASSSGVNTDTQYF. CDR3 sequence (DNA): TGCAGTGCTAGTTCTAGCGGGGTGAACACAGATACGCAGTATTTT.

This clonotype has more than one count but fewer than ten. J is TRBJ2-3 and V is TRBV7-2; the D is unclear. CDR3 length: 15 residues. V shed 3 bases and J shed 1 base, with 11 bases lying between them. The germline gives CDR1 SGHTA, CDR2 FQGNSA. Here the CDR3 reads CASSLSLGRTDTQYF. The CDR3 coding sequence is TGTGCCAGCAGCTTGAGCCTCGGACGCACAGATACGCAGTATTTT.

The chain joins TRBV15 to TRBJ2-3, with D unresolved. Trimming took off 3 bases at V and 1 base at J, with 17 bases between the two ends. The germline CDR1 and CDR2 sequences are LNHNV and YYDKDF (reference sequence). CDR3 length: 17 amino acids. CDR3 sequence: CATSRTGRQAGTDTQYF. Written as DNA, the CDR3 is TGTGCCACCAGCAGGACCGGACGGCAAGCTGGCACAGATACGCAGTATTTT.

This clonotype was seen only a few times. The chain's CDR3 is CASSRETFSTDTQYF. In nucleotides, the CDR3 is TGCGCCAGCAGCCGGGAGACATTTAGCACAGATACGCAGTATTTT. V usage is TRBV4-1 and J usage is TRBJ2-3, with a tentative D call TRBD2 (5 bases). The CDR3 has 15 amino acids. The V end was cut by 4 bases, the J end by 0 bases, with 11 bases between. CDR1 is MGHRA and CDR2 is YSYEKL in the germline V gene.

The chain couples TRBV7-8 to TRBJ2-1, with D maybe TRBD2 (5 bases). Germline CDR1 is SGHVS and CDR2 is FQNEAQ. This CDR3 has 16 residues. Trimming removed 1 base at V and 7 bases at J, with 17 bases between. In DNA form, the CDR3 reads TGTGCCAGCAGCTTAGATCCATCCGGCTCGGGGAATGAGCAGTTCTTC. It codes for CASSLDPSGSGNEQFF.

The chain links TRBV5-1 to TRBJ2-2; maybe TRBD1 (5 bases). Trimming stripped 0 bases from V and 1 base from J, with 10 bases between. Germline CDR1 reads SGHRS; CDR2 reads YFSETQ. CDR3 length: 16 amino acids. The CDR3, as DNA: TGCGCCAGCAGCTTGGTGGCGCAGGGGAACACCGGGGAGCTGTTTTTT. It encodes CASSLVAQGNTGELFF. The full variable domain, with the rest looked up from reference TRBV5-1 and TRBJ2-2, is KAGVTQTPRYLIKTRGQQVTLSCSPISGHRSVSWYQQTPGQGLQFLFEYFSETQRNKGNFPGRFSGRQFSNSRSEMNVSTLELGDSALYLCASSLVAQGNTGELFFGEGSRLTVL.

The chain employs TRBV27 and TRBJ2-5, with unresolved D. Trimming cost V 2 bases and J 2 bases, with 9 bases left between them. The CDR3 runs 14 residues. Germline V gene lookup returns CDR1 MNHEY and CDR2 SMNVEV (reference sequence). CDR3 nucleotides: TGTGCCAGCAGTTTAAGTAAGGGACAAGAGACCCAGTACTTC. This sequence encodes CASSLSKGQETQYF.

This clonotype has only a few counts. V usage is TRBV29-1 and J usage is TRBJ2-3; D possibly uses TRBD1 or TRBD2 (6 bases each). Germline CDR1 SQVTM, CDR2 ANQGSEA. Trimming pared 8 bases from V and 1 base from J, leaving 16 bases between. This CDR3 has 14 residues. The CDR3 DNA reads as TGCAGCTACCGCCGGGGGCCTCGCACAGATACGCAGTATTTT. This encodes CSYRRGPRTDTQYF.

This chain joins TRBV3-1 and TRBJ1-2; no reliable D call. Trimming stripped 2 bases from V and 7 bases from J, with 5 bases between. The CDR3 runs to 11 residues. Germline assignment: CDR1 LGHDT and CDR2 YNNKEL (reference sequence). The CDR3 is CASSQLGGYTF. The CDR3, as DNA: TGTGCCAGCAGCCAACTTGGTGGCTACACCTTC. Complete variable domain (other parts from reference TRBV3-1 and TRBJ1-2): DTAVSQTPKYLVTQMGNDKSIKCEQNLGHDTMYWYKQDSKKFLKIMFSYNNKELIINETVPNRFSPKSPDKAHLNLHINSLELGDSAVYFCASSQLGGYTFGSGTRLTVV.

Note on this clonotype: This may be a read error, as it is one base from a much larger clone. The CDR3 region is CSVERRAQETHYF. Here the CDR3 DNA reads TGCAGCGTTGAGCGGCGGGCCCAAGAGACCCACTACTTC. This chain joins TRBV29-1 and TRBJ2-5; TRBD2 is a possible D gene (5 bases). The CDR3 is 13 residues long. Germline lookup yields CDR1 SQVTM and CDR2 ANQGSEA.

The J gene is TRBJ1-3, the V gene TRBV7-9, with D unresolved. Germline V CDR1 and CDR2: SEHNR, FQNEAQ (reference sequence). The CDR3 is 14 amino acids. The ends were cut back, 5 bases at V and 8 bases at J, with 16 bases in the middle. CDR3 in DNA: TGTGCCAGCAGCCCCTCTACAGTGGTTGACACCATATATTTT. Its translation: CASSPSTVVDTIYF.

This clonotype was observed a handful of times. The gene calls are TRBV20-1 and TRBJ2-3; D gene ambiguous. V was clipped by 0 bases and J by 2 bases, with 9 bases between them. The CDR3 sequence is 14 residues long. Germline assignment: CDR1 DFQATT and CDR2 SNEGSKA (reference sequence). The CDR3 protein is CSARDLKFTDTQYF. Written as DNA, the CDR3 is TGCAGTGCTAGAGATCTAAAGTTCACAGATACGCAGTATTTT.

This sequence joins TRBV18 and TRBJ1-3; D unclear. Trimming left V 3 bases short and J 1 base short, with 7 bases between. CDR1 is KGHSH and CDR2 is LQKENI in the germline V gene. The CDR3 is 14 residues long. CDR3 DNA: TGTGCCAGCTCACCCACTCAGTCTGGAAACACCATATATTTT. This translates into CASSPTQSGNTIYF.

This clonotype was seen only a few times. This chain joins TRBV4-1 and TRBJ2-1, with 15 bases matching TRBD2. The CDR3 has 16 amino acids. Germline trimming cut 4 bases from V and 8 bases from J; bases unmatched to any gene: 6. The germline V gene encodes CDR1 MGHRA and CDR2 YSYEKL. CDR3 nucleotides: TGCGCCAGCAGCCCGGGACTAGCGGGAGGCGTAGATGAGCAGTTCTTC. Translating it yields CASSPGLAGGVDEQFF.

This clonotype was counted at least ten times. This chain uses TRBV20-1 with TRBJ1-5, with D possibly matching TRBD1 (5 bases). Trimming stripped 3 bases from V and 4 bases from J, with 7 bases between. Germline V CDR1 and CDR2: DFQATT, SNEGSKA (reference sequence). The CDR3 has 12 residues. The CDR3 DNA sequence: TGCAGTGCTAGCGCAGGGAATCAGCCCCAGCATTTT. Translation gives CSASAGNQPQHF.

In its sample, this clonotype was seen a few times. The chain is built from TRBV20-1 and TRBJ1-5, with D possibly being TRBD1 (5 bases). The V end lost 6 bases, the J end lost 0 bases, and 18 bases lay between the germline ends. Germline V gives CDR1 DFQATT, CDR2 SNEGSKA (reference sequence). The CDR3 covers 16 residues. This CDR3 is CSAIEITGYSNQPQHF. CDR3 bases: TGCAGTGCGATAGAGATCACAGGCTATAGCAATCAGCCCCAGCATTTT.

V gene TRBV12-3 or TRBV12-4 combines with J gene TRBJ2-5; perhaps TRBD2 as D (6 bases). The ends were cut back, 6 bases at V and 3 bases at J, with 14 bases in the middle. The CDR3 has 14 residues. CDR3 loop: CASRNRDSEETQYF. The CDR3 bases are TGTGCCAGCAGAAACCGGGACTCAGAAGAGACCCAGTACTTC.

The J gene is TRBJ2-1, the V gene TRBV21-1; the DNA was not used to check the table's D call, TRBD1. TRBV21-1 is given as a pseudogene. The CDR3 extends over 17 amino acids. The CDR3 nucleotides read TGTGCCAGCAGCAGCGAACCGACAGGCGGAGTTTACAATGAGCAGTTCTTC. It is translated as CASSSEPTGGVYNEQFF.

V and J are TRBV29-1 and TRBJ2-6; D gene uncertain. V lost 3 bases, J lost 4 bases, and 7 bases lay in between. The CDR3 runs 13 residues. The V gene's germline CDR1 is SQVTM and CDR2 ANQGSEA. CDR3 DNA: TGCAGCGTTGACACAACCGGGGCCAACGTCCTGACTTTC. Its protein is CSVDTTGANVLTF.

This clonotype was picked up a small number of times. The chain links TRBV12-3 or TRBV12-4 to TRBJ1-4, with D possibly matching TRBD1 (5 bases). CDR3 length: 13 amino acids. V was shortened by 3 bases and J by 12 bases, with 14 bases between the two germline ends. Here the CDR3 DNA reads TGTGCCAGCAGTTTGACAGTTAATGGGGAACTGTTTTTT. Its protein product is CASSLTVNGELFF.

The chain is built from TRBV3-1 and TRBJ2-7; the match to TRBD2 covers 7 bases. With V trimmed by 11 bases and J by 3 bases, 10 bases remained unmatched. This CDR3 contains 13 residues. In germline, CDR1 is LGHDT, CDR2 YNNKEL (reference sequence). CDR3 sequence reads: CAVAGSGGYEQYF. CDR3 in DNA: TGTGCCGTCGCCGGTTCGGGAGGCTACGAGCAGTACTTC.

The V and J genes are TRBV9 and TRBJ2-1, with TRBD2 as a possible D gene (6 bases). Germline CDR1 and CDR2: SGDLS and YYNGEE. V dropped 2 bases and J dropped 0 bases, with 9 bases sitting between them. The CDR3 is 15 residues long. As DNA, the CDR3 is TGTGCCAGCAGCGTGGGGAGGACCTCCTACAATGAGCAGTTCTTC. Amino acid sequence: CASSVGRTSYNEQFF.

This clonotype was counted only a few times. The chain uses TRBV6-2 or TRBV6-3 and TRBJ2-7; no reliable D call. V was trimmed by 4 bases and J by 3 bases, leaving 10 bases between them. This CDR3 region has 13 residues. Germline V gene sequence: CDR1 MNHEY, CDR2 SVGEGT. The CDR3 loop reads CASSFHNGYEQYF. In DNA, the CDR3 is TGTGCCAGCAGTTTCCACAATGGCTACGAGCAGTACTTC.

Many counts were recorded for this clonotype. V is TRBV14 and J is TRBJ2-1, with TRBD1 identical over 8 bases. This CDR3 comprises 13 residues. The J segment lost 9 bases and the V segment lost 6 bases, leaving 7 bases of the junction unmatched. Germline V CDR1 and CDR2: SGHDN, FVKESK. Written as DNA, the CDR3 is TGTGCCAGCAGGCGGACAGGGTCAGGTGAGCAGTTCTTC. This translates into CASRRTGSGEQFF.

This clonotype came up a few times. The rearrangement uses TRBV12-3 or TRBV12-4 and TRBJ2-1; D is perhaps TRBD2 (7 bases). Trimming left V 1 base short and J 8 bases short, with 21 bases between. The CDR3 extends over 17 amino acids. CDR3 bases: TGTGCCAGCAGTTTAGGAGTCAGTGGGGGGGCCACGGATGAGCAGTTCTTC. Residues: CASSLGVSGGATDEQFF.

This clonotype has just a few counts. This chain connects TRBV5-8 to TRBJ2-1, with unresolved D. The V gene lost 1 base and the J gene lost 12 bases, with 8 bases spanning the gap. The CDR3 loop spans 11 amino acids. Germline-derived CDR1 and CDR2 are SGHTS and YDEGEE. The CDR3 sequence is CASSLRIGQFF. As DNA, the CDR3 is TGTGCCAGCAGCTTGAGGATAGGGCAGTTCTTC.

The chain links TRBV29-1 to TRBJ2-5; D might be TRBD1 (6 bases). Germline values: CDR1 SQVTM, CDR2 ANQGSEA. Trimming left V 2 bases short and J 1 base short, with 11 bases between. The CDR3 runs to 14 residues. DNA for the CDR3: TGCAGCGTTGAAAAGGGGGTACGCCAAGAGACCCAGTACTTC. It yields the protein CSVEKGVRQETQYF.

This clonotype was counted many times. V is TRBV4-3 and J is TRBJ2-1, with a weak D call TRBD2 (5 bases). This CDR3 has 16 residues. The germline V and J ends were trimmed by 3 bases and 3 bases, with 15 bases remaining between them. CDR1 is LGHNA, CDR2 YSLEER, per germline. This chain's CDR3 is CASSHLGAAFYNEQFF. For the CDR3, the DNA is TGCGCCAGCAGCCATTTAGGAGCGGCCTTCTACAATGAGCAGTTCTTC.

This clonotype was seen more than once but under ten times. The CDR3 region is CSARNRRTSGGARYF. For the CDR3, the DNA is TGCAGTGCTAGAAACCGCCGGACTAGCGGGGGGGCCCGGTATTTT. The rearrangement uses TRBV20-1 and TRBJ2-3; 15 nucleotides align to TRBD2. Per the germline V gene, CDR1 is DFQATT and CDR2 is SNEGSKA (reference sequence). The CDR3 extends over 15 amino acids. The V segment lost 2 bases and the J segment 14 bases; nucleotides outside the gene matches: 11.